Below, 17 T cell receptor beta chains from the same sample are listed, as sequenced in a study of cytomegalovirus exposure and HLA in healthy donors. In the PCR, 60 Vbeta and 13 Jbeta primers were used. The data were produced by immunoSEQ multiplex PCR, yet TCRdb's version contains in-frame clones alone and is incomplete. The repertoire holds 110,000 to 150,000 clones, with roughly four fifths as singletons. The sequenced sample was PBMCs. These receptors were collected from a man between 18 and 35 years old in good health and CMV-seropositive.

The chain couples TRBV11-2 to TRBJ2-1; a weak D match, TRBD2 (8 bases). Deletions cut 6 bases from V and 5 bases from J, with 23 bases between. CDR3 length equals 17 residues. Germline CDR1 and CDR2: SGHAT and FQNNGV. The CDR3, as DNA: TGTGCCAGCAGAAAATGGGTAGCGGGACAGAATCACAATGAGCAGTTCTTC. Translating gives CASRKWVAGQNHNEQFF.

This chain uses TRBV29-1 with TRBJ2-1, with D tentatively TRBD1 (5 bases). The CDR3 sequence is 15 residues long. V was cut by 2 bases and J by 0 bases, with 11 bases left in between. Germline V lookup: CDR1 SQVTM, CDR2 ANQGSEA. For the CDR3, the DNA is TGCAGCGTTGAAATTGACAGAAGCTCCTACAATGAGCAGTTCTTC. It specifies CSVEIDRSSYNEQFF.

This clone was seen once. This sequence joins TRBV6-5 and TRBJ2-7; TRBD2 is a possible D gene (5 bases). The CDR3 loop spans 15 amino acids. V dropped 5 bases and J dropped 3 bases, with 17 bases sitting between them. Germline lookup yields CDR1 MNHEY and CDR2 SVGAGI. CDR3 sequence reads: CASSLPADAGYEQYF. The CDR3 nucleotides are TGTGCCAGCAGTCTCCCCGCGGACGCGGGCTACGAGCAGTACTTC.

The chain combines TRBV5-4 with TRBJ2-3; weak D call: TRBD2 (6 bases). V was clipped by 1 base and J by 4 bases, with 13 bases between them. The CDR3 is made up of 15 amino acids. Germline loops: CDR1 SGHNT, CDR2 YYREEE (reference sequence). As DNA, the CDR3 is TGTGCCAGCAGCTTGCTCGGCGGGAACGCAGATACGCAGTATTTT. Its translation is CASSLLGGNADTQYF.

This clone was seen a few times. V and J are TRBV6-6 and TRBJ1-5; 8 nucleotides align to TRBD1. V trimming: 6 bases; J trimming: 4 bases; junction bases outside the gene matches: 5. Germline CDR1 and CDR2: MNHNY and SVGAGI (reference sequence). The CDR3 has 14 amino acids. CDR3 sequence (DNA): TGTGCCAGCAGGGACAGGGTATGGAATCAGCCCCAGCATTTT. Residues: CASRDRVWNQPQHF.

The chain recombines TRBV7-9 with TRBJ2-7; a possible D gene is TRBD1 (6 bases). Germline V CDR1 and CDR2: SEHNR, FQNEAQ (reference sequence). V was cut by 5 bases and J by 0 bases, with 14 bases left in between. CDR3 size: 15 residues. CDR3 protein: CASSPRGGYSYEQYF. The DNA of the CDR3 is TGTGCCAGCAGCCCCAGAGGGGGTTACTCCTACGAGCAGTACTTC.

The V and J genes are TRBV29-1 and TRBJ2-5; a weak D match, TRBD1 (5 bases). Per germline, CDR1 SQVTM and CDR2 ANQGSEA. This CDR3 has 13 amino acids. The V end lost 3 bases, the J end lost 1 base, and 9 bases lay between the germline ends. The CDR3 DNA is TGCAGCGTTGAGCGACAGACCCAAGAGACCCAGTACTTC. It codes for CSVERQTQETQYF.

This clone was counted a single time. The chain joins TRBV13 to TRBJ2-7; 11 positions agree with TRBD2. V lost 5 bases and J lost 3; bases outside the gene matches: 9. Germline lookup yields CDR1 PRHDT and CDR2 FYEKMQ (reference sequence). This CDR3 is 16 amino acids long. The CDR3 sequence is CASSHPSGTSGYEQYF. CDR3 nucleotide sequence: TGTGCCAGCAGCCACCCGTCCGGGACTAGCGGCTACGAGCAGTACTTC.

The J gene is TRBJ2-5, the V gene TRBV6-1; a possible D gene is TRBD2 (6 bases). The DNA end favors TRBJ2-7, so the J call may be wrong. Looked up from germline, CDR1 is MNHNS and CDR2 is SASEGT. CDR3 length: 16 amino acids. The CDR3: CASSEEERDWSYEQYF. In DNA, the CDR3 is TGTGCCAGCAGTGAAGAGGAGAGGGACTGGTCCTACGAGCAGTACTTC.

This clone was seen a single time. The chain recombines TRBV19 with TRBJ2-1; 7 bases match TRBD2. J was trimmed by 3 bases and V by 4 bases; bases with no gene match: 3. The V gene's germline CDR1 is LNHDA and CDR2 SQIVND (reference sequence). The CDR3 consists of 14 residues. The CDR3 DNA follows: TGTGCCAGTAGTAGCGGGAGCATCTACAATGAGCAGTTCTTC. Amino acids: CASSSGSIYNEQFF. Full variable domain (outside the CDR3, taken from reference TRBV19 and TRBJ2-1): DGGITQSPKYLFRKEGQNVTLSCEQNLNHDAMYWYRQDPGQGLRLIYYSQIVNDFQKGDIAEGYSVSREKKESFPLTVTSAQKNPTAFYLCASSSGSIYNEQFFGPGTRLTVL.

The chain links TRBV5-1 to TRBJ2-1; D ambiguous. The V gene lost 0 bases and the J gene lost 0 bases, with 7 bases spanning the gap. CDR3 length: 15 residues. Germline assignment: CDR1 SGHRS and CDR2 YFSETQ. CDR3: CASSLEMASYNEQFF. The DNA for the CDR3 is TGCGCCAGCAGCTTGGAAATGGCCTCCTACAATGAGCAGTTCTTC.

V is TRBV7-9 and J is TRBJ2-2; a weak D match, TRBD2 (5 bases). The CDR3 runs 13 residues. CDR1 and CDR2 from the germline V gene are SEHNR and FQNEAQ (reference sequence). The germline V and J ends were trimmed by 8 bases and 8 bases, with 15 bases remaining between them. CDR3 sequence reads: CASERGPRGELFF. CDR3 nucleotides: TGTGCCAGCGAGAGAGGGCCGCGGGGGGAGCTGTTTTTT.

The chain couples TRBV11-2 to TRBJ2-2, with a tentative D call TRBD2 (5 bases). The CDR3 is 17 residues long. Per the germline V gene, CDR1 is SGHAT and CDR2 is FQNNGV. V dropped 5 bases and J dropped 0 bases, with 16 bases sitting between them. CDR3 region: CASSPLGAASNTGELFF. The CDR3 nucleotides read TGTGCCAGCAGCCCATTGGGAGCCGCGTCGAACACCGGGGAGCTGTTTTTT.

The chain joins TRBV28 to TRBJ1-1, with D perhaps TRBD1 (6 bases). Germline CDR1 reads MDHEN; CDR2 reads SYDVKM. There are 14 residues in the CDR3. V gave up 5 bases and J gave up 2 bases, with 12 bases separating them. CDR3: CASSEGGFNTEAFF. The CDR3 region has the DNA TGTGCCAGCAGTGAAGGGGGTTTCAACACTGAAGCTTTCTTT.

The chain recombines TRBV18 with TRBJ2-1; tentatively, D is TRBD2 (6 bases). This CDR3 region has 15 residues. V gave up 4 bases and J gave up 2 bases, with 12 bases separating them. The V gene's germline CDR1 is KGHSH and CDR2 LQKENI. The CDR3 region has the DNA TGTGCCAGCTCACGGAGGGATAAACCCTACAATGAGCAGTTCTTC. Its protein is CASSRRDKPYNEQFF.

CDR3 residues: CASRGLSFTDTQYF. The CDR3 DNA reads TGTGCCAGCCGAGGACTGTCTTTCACAGATACGCAGTATTTT. The V gene is TRBV27, the J gene TRBJ2-3; perhaps TRBD2 as D (5 bases). Trimming pared 8 bases from V and 2 bases from J, leaving 14 bases between. CDR1 and CDR2 (germline): MNHEY, SMNVEV (reference sequence). CDR3 length: 14 residues.

The CDR3 here is CASREDQPQHF. CDR3 coding DNA: TGTGCCAGTAGGGAGGATCAGCCCCAGCATTTT. The chain carries TRBV19 and TRBJ1-5; unclear D gene. The germline V and J ends were trimmed by 6 bases and 5 bases, with 5 bases remaining between them. The CDR3 totals 11 residues. In germline, CDR1 is LNHDA, CDR2 SQIVND (reference sequence).